The clone carrying this T cell receptor beta chain has at least ten counts. Its antigen remains unidentified. This sample was included in a study of T cells in Graves' hyperthyroidism and ophthalmopathy. General study findings and limits: Model output signaled ophthalmopathy a median roughly 6.1 months ahead of onset.

Per germline, CDR1 MDHEN and CDR2 SYDVKM. The V end was cut by 6 bases, the J end by 7 bases, with 22 bases between. This CDR3 is built from 16 residues. The investigators amplified TCR beta CDR3 regions from RNA transcripts. The HTBI primer set served for first-round RT-PCR of the TCR CDR3. MiXCR, applied by TCRdb to the multiplex PCR reads, yields one record per CDR3 protein. The sample shows approximately 480,000 distinct CDR3 sequences, roughly 20% of them seen only once. Patients with uncontrolled infections, other autoimmune diseases, pregnancy or lactation were excluded. Material: blood. The rearrangement joins TRBV28 to TRBJ1-5; D is uncertain. The sequence came from a man aged 18 to 30 with Graves' hyperthyroidism. The CDR3 spells CASSSTGEAYGQPQHF. In DNA form, the CDR3 reads TGTGCCAGCAGCTCCACCGGGGAAGCATATGGACAGCCCCAGCATTTT.